These 2 T cell receptor beta chains share one sample of origin, sequenced in a study of T-cell reconstitution after alpha-beta-depleted transplantation in children. Unique molecular identifiers were used in preparing the TCRbeta library. Via MiXCR, TCRdb re-called the PCR reads, giving one row per CDR3 protein. The sample holds 490,000 or so distinct CDR3 sequences; about 10% are singletons and the top ten take roughly 2.1%. The material sequenced was PBMCs, taken before TCRalphabeta/CD19-depleted stem cell transplant. These receptors all stem from a child aged 2-9 years with inherited bone marrow failure, due to receive a stem cell transplant.

The chain uses TRBV7-9 and TRBJ2-7; D gene uncertain. The V end lost 5 bases, the J end lost 6 bases, and 11 bases lay between the germline ends. The CDR3 totals 12 residues. CDR1 is SEHNR and CDR2 is FQNEAQ in the germline V gene (reference sequence). CDR3 in amino acids: CASSHEFGEQYF. The CDR3 DNA is TGTGCCAGCAGCCACGAGTTCGGCGAGCAGTACTTC.

The V gene is TRBV5-1, the J gene TRBJ2-2, with 8 bases lining up with TRBD1. The junction had 10 bases not matched to a gene; V was cut back by 4 bases and J by 5 bases. The CDR3 is 16 residues long. Per the germline V gene, CDR1 is SGHRS and CDR2 is YFSETQ. The CDR3 spells CASSPLGQGWTGELFF. Here the CDR3 DNA reads TGCGCCAGCAGCCCCCTAGGACAGGGATGGACCGGGGAGCTGTTTTTT. The whole variable domain, filled in from reference TRBV5-1 and TRBJ2-2, reads KAGVTQTPRYLIKTRGQQVTLSCSPISGHRSVSWYQQTPGQGLQFLFEYFSETQRNKGNFPGRFSGRQFSNSRSEMNVSTLELGDSALYLCASSPLGQGWTGELFFGEGSRLTVL.